This T cell receptor beta chain was profiled in a study of T cell responses to AZD1222 COVID-19 vaccine. To note about this clone: Its cognate antigen is unknown.

The repertoire was sequenced with immunoSEQ multiplex PCR; TCRdb's copy has only in-frame clones and lacks some. The data contain fewer than 150,000 clones, about nine tenths of them seen just once; the ten biggest clones take up 4.7%. General study results and limits: Researchers took repertoire samples only after the peak T cell response had come.

This TCR was sampled from an adult in good health. This sample comprised peripheral blood, obtained on day 0 of AZD1222 vaccination.

In nucleotides, the CDR3 is TGCGCCAGCAGCCCGGCCCGTTCTAACTATGGCTACACCTTC. Protein: CASSPARSNYGYTF. V gene TRBV4-1 combines with J gene TRBJ1-2, with no clear D. This CDR3 is built from 14 residues. Germline loops: CDR1 MGHRA, CDR2 YSYEKL. The germline V and J ends were trimmed by 4 bases and 0 bases, with 9 bases remaining between them.